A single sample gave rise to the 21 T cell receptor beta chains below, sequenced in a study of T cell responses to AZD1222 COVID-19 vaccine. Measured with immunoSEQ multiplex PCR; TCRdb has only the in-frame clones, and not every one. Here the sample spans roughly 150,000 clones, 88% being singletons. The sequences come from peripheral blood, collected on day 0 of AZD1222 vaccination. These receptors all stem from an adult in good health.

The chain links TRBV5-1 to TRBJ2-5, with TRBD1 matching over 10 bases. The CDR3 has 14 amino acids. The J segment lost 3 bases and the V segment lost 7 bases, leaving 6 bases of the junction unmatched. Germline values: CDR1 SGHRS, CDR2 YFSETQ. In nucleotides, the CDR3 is TGCGCCAGCTACCCGGGACAGGGGAAAGAGACCCAGTACTTC. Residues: CASYPGQGKETQYF.

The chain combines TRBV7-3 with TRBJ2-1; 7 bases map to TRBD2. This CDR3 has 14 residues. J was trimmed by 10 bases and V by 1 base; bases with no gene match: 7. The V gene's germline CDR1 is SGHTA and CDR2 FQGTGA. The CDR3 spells CASSLISGTSEQFF. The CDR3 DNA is TGTGCCAGCAGCTTAATAAGCGGGACGAGCGAGCAGTTCTTC.

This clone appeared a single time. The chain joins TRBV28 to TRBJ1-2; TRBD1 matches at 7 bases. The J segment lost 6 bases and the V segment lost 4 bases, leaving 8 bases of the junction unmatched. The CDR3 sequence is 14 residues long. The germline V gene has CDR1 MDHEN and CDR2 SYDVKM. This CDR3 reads CASSYLDRVDGYTF. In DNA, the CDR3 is TGTGCCAGCAGTTACCTAGACAGGGTAGATGGCTACACCTTC.

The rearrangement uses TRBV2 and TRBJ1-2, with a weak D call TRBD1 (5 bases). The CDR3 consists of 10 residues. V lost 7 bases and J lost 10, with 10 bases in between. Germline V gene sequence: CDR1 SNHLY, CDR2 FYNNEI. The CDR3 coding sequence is TGTGCCAGCATTGCCAGGGACTACACCTTC. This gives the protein CASIARDYTF.

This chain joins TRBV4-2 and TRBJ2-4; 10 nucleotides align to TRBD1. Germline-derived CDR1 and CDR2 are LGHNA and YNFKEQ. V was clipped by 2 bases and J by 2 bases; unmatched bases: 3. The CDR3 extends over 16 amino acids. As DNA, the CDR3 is TGTGCCAGCAGCCAAAGGACAGGGGGTTCCAAAAACATTCAGTACTTC. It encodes CASSQRTGGSKNIQYF.

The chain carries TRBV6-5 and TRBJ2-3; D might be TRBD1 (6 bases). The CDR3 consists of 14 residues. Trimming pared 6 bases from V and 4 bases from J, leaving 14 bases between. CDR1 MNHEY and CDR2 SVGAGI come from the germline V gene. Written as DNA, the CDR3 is TGTGCCAGCAGAGGTACAGGGAAGTCAGATACGCAGTATTTT. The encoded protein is CASRGTGKSDTQYF.

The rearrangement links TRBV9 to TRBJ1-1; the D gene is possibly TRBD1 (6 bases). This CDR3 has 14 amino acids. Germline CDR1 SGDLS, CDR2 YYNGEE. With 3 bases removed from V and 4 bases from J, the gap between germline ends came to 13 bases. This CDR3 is CASSAVRGLTEAFF. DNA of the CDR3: TGTGCCAGCAGCGCGGTGCGGGGGCTCACTGAAGCTTTCTTT.

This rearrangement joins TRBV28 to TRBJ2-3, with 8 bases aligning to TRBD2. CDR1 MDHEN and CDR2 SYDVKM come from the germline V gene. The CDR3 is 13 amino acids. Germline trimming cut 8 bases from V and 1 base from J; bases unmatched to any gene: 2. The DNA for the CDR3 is TGTGCCAGCGAGACTAGCGGCACAGATACGCAGTATTTT. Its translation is CASETSGTDTQYF.

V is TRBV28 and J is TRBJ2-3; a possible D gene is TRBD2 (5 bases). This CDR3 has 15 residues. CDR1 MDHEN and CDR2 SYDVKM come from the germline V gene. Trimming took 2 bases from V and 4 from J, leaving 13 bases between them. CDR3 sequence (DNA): TGTGCCAGCAGTTTAGGGAGAGGACTGGCAGATACGCAGTATTTT. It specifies CASSLGRGLADTQYF.

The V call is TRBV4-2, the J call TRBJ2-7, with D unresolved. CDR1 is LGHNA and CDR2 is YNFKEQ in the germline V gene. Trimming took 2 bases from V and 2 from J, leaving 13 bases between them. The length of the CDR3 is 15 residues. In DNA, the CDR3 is TGTGCCAGCAGCCAAAGGACCGAGGTAACCTACGAGCAGTACTTC. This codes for CASSQRTEVTYEQYF.

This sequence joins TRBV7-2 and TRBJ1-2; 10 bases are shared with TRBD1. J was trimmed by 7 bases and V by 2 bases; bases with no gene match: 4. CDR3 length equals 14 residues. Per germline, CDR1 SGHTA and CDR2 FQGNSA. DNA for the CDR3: TGTGCCAGCAGCTTAAGGGACAGGGGCGGTGGCTACACCTTC. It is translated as CASSLRDRGGGYTF.

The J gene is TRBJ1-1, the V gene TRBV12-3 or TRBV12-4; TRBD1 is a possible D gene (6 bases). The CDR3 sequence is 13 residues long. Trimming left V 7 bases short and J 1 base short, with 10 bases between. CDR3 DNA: TGTGCCAGCATCCCACAGGGGAACACTGAAGCTTTCTTT. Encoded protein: CASIPQGNTEAFF.

This CDR3 reads CASSSQFRTEAFF. The CDR3 region has the DNA TGTGCCAGTAGTTCCCAATTCCGCACTGAAGCTTTCTTT. V is TRBV19 and J is TRBJ1-1; no definite D call. Trimming cost V 5 bases and J 4 bases, with 11 bases left between them. In germline, CDR1 is LNHDA, CDR2 SQIVND (reference sequence). There are 13 residues in the CDR3.

Here the CDR3 DNA reads TGTGCCAGCAAACACCGCATCAGGGACAGTGTCCTCAAAAACATTCAGTACTTC. Translation gives CASKHRIRDSVLKNIQYF. The rearrangement links TRBV28 to TRBJ2-4; 7 bases map to TRBD1. The CDR3 is made up of 18 amino acids. In germline, CDR1 is MDHEN, CDR2 SYDVKM. The V gene end was trimmed by 7 bases and the J gene end by 3 bases; junction bases not matched to a gene: 18.

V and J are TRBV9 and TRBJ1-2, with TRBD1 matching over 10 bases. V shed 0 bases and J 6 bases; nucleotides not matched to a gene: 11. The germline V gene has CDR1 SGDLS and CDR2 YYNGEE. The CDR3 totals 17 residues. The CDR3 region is CASSVGGTGAARDGYTF. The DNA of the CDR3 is TGTGCCAGCAGCGTAGGCGGGACAGGGGCCGCCCGGGATGGCTACACCTTC.

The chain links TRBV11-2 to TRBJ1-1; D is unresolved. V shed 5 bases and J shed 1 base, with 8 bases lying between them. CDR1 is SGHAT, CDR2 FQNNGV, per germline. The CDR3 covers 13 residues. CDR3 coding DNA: TGTGCCAGCAGCCCCCCAGGGAACACTGAAGCTTTCTTT. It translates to CASSPPGNTEAFF.

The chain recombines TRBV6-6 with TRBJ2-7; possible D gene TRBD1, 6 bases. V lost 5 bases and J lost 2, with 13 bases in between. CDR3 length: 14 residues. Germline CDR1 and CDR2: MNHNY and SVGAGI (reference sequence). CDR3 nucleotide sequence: TGTGCCAGCAGTCCGACAGGACGTACCTACGAGCAGTACTTC. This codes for CASSPTGRTYEQYF.

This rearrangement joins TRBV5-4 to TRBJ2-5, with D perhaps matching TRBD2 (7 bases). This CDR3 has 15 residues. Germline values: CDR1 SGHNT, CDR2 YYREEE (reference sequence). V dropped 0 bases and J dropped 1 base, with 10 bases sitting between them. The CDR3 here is CASSLAGGFQETQYF. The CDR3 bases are TGTGCCAGCAGCTTGGCGGGGGGCTTCCAAGAGACCCAGTACTTC.

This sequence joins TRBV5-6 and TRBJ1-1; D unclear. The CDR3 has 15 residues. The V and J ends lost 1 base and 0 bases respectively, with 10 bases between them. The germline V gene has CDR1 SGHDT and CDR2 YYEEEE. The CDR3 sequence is CASSLSPGMNTEAFF. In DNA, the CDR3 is TGTGCCAGCAGCTTGAGCCCCGGAATGAACACTGAAGCTTTCTTT.

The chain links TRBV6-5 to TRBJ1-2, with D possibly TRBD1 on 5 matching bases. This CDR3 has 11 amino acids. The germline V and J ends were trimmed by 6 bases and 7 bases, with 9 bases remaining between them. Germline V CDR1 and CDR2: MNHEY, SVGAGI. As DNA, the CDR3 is TGTGCCAGCAGCGACAGCTCTGGCTACACCTTC. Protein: CASSDSSGYTF.

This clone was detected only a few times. The CDR3 nucleotides are TGTGCCAGCAGTTCCCTCCGAGACAGGGTAAATGAAAAACTGTTTTTT. Its translation is CASSSLRDRVNEKLFF. This chain uses TRBV27 with TRBJ1-4; the match to TRBD1 covers 7 bases. CDR1 is MNHEY, CDR2 SMNVEV, per germline (reference sequence). The CDR3 runs 16 residues. Germline trimming cut 4 bases from V and 5 bases from J; bases unmatched to any gene: 10.